This TCR beta chain was retrieved from a study of CD8+ T cells in alopecia areata. Germline V gives CDR1 SQVTM, CDR2 ANQGSEA. V trimming: 0 bases; J trimming: 3 bases; junction bases outside the gene matches: 5. The CDR3 has 15 residues. Treatment indicated: oral pan-JAK inhibitor, 5-10 mg twice daily. Isolation of CD4+ and CD8+ T cells from PBMCs was achieved by sorting. General study results and limits: Alopecia totalis/universalis scalp especially showed more expanded CD8+ clones than normal scalp. There were many expanded lesional clones persisting in scalp and blood during tofacitinib.

This clone was counted a single time. Its antigen is unknown. cDNA serving as the sequencing template came from extracted, reverse transcribed RNA. Measured with immunoSEQ multiplex PCR; TCRdb has only the in-frame clones, and not every one. The sample has 140,000 to 150,000 clones; roughly 52% are singletons. V gene TRBV29-1 combines with J gene TRBJ1-2, with 9 bases lining up with TRBD1. The TCR originated in a human donor with alopecia areata. The sequencing used CD8+ T cells sorted from blood, collected at week 4, from a patient treated with tofacitinib. The CDR3 sequence is CSVEDWDREDYGYTF. CDR3 bases: TGCAGCGTTGAAGATTGGGACAGGGAGGACTATGGCTACACCTTC.